In its sample, the clone carrying this TCR beta chain was seen many times. Its antigen is currently unknown. The record originates from a study of tumor-infiltrating lymphocytes in primary liver carcinoma. Trimming cost V 3 bases and J 0 bases, with 12 bases left between them. Germline V gene sequence: CDR1 SGHNT, CDR2 YYREEE (reference sequence). This CDR3 is built from 16 residues. Points from the study as a whole: Top-250-clone fractions were significantly higher in tumors than in blood (p = 0.039).

Germline DNA was extracted alongside blood RNA, which was obtained from unsorted whole blood. A primer matching the constant region was used to make TCR beta cDNA from 500 ng of total RNA. Libraries of TCR beta came from three nested multiplex PCR rounds with slightly modified ARM-PCR. Investigators reported that the first two PCR rounds, at approximately 11 cycles each, used TRBV1-TRBV30 forward primers with a C-beta reverse primer. TCRdb reanalysed the multiplex PCR reads using MiXCR and keeps one entry per CDR3 protein. This sample has 310,000 or so distinct CDR3 sequences, with 50% to 75% found just once.

Material for sequencing was peripheral blood. The TCR originated in a woman aged 25-40 years with primary liver carcinoma and hepatitis B virus infection. The V and J genes are TRBV5-4 and TRBJ2-2; D remains unclear. In nucleotides, the CDR3 is TGTGCCAGCAGCTCCCAACGAGCCACGAACACCGGGGAGCTGTTTTTT. Its protein is CASSSQRATNTGELFF.